Listed below are T cell receptor beta chains from one sample, sequenced in a study of blood T cell repertoires in COVID-19. Libraries were prepared by immunoSEQ multiplex PCR; TCRdb keeps only in-frame clonotypes and omits some of them. The sample lists 200,000 or so clones; roughly 90% were seen once. The source material was PBMCs or T cells enriched from blood (not recorded which). The receptors stem from a woman younger than 35 who had recovered from COVID-19. The CDR3 runs from the conserved cysteine through the conserved F or W. A D gene is named only where the DNA matches it firmly. The size entry is marked missing in some rows and otherwise reads once, few, many or a size class.

NA,TRBV9,TRBJ1-3,NA,TGTGCCAGCAGCCCAAACTCTGGAAACACCATATATTTT,CASSPNSGNTIYF
TRBD2,TRBV7-6,TRBJ2-1,NA,TGTGCCAGCAGCGAAAACCGGGGGGGCCGCAATGAGCAGTTCTTC,CASSENRGGRNEQFF
TRBD1,TRBV11-3,TRBJ2-2,NA,TGTGCCAGCAGCATCCGGACAGGGGGTACGACCGGGGAGCTGTTTTTT,CASSIRTGGTTGELFF
NA,TRBV27,TRBJ2-7,NA,TGTGCCAGCAGTTTGATCGGGGACGAGCAGTACTTC,CASSLIGDEQYF
NA,TRBV7-9,TRBJ1-2,NA,TGTGCCAGCAGCTTAGCGCGGCCCAGGGGAATCGGCGGCTACACCTTC,CASSLARPRGIGGYTF
NA,TRBV27,TRBJ1-2,NA,TGTGCCAGCAGTTCACAGGGACGAAACTATGGCTACACCTTC,CASSSQGRNYGYTF
TRBD1,TRBV7-9,TRBJ1-2,NA,TGTGCCAGCAGCGCGAATACAGGGGATGGCTACACCTTC,CASSANTGDGYTF
NA,TRBV12-2,TRBJ2-7,NA,TGTGCAAGTCGCTGTCCGGGACAGAAAGTTTACTACGAGCAGTACTTC,CASRCPGQKVYYEQYF
TRBD1,TRBV5-1,TRBJ1-6,NA,TGCGCCAGCAGCACCAGACGACAGGGGGCTTCACCCCTCCACTTT,CASSTRRQGASPLHF
TRBD1,TRBV5-1,TRBJ1-1,NA,TGCGCCAGCAGCGGGGACAGGGGAAGTAACACTGAAGCTTTCTTT,CASSGDRGSNTEAFF
TRBD1,TRBV3-1/TRBV3-2,TRBJ1-4,NA,TGTGCCAGCAGACTGACAGGGACTGAAAAACTGTTTTTT,CASRLTGTEKLFF
TRBD1,TRBV5-6,TRBJ2-7,NA,TGTGCCAGCAGCCCTGGGGTAGGGGGCGCGTACGAGCAGTACTTC,CASSPGVGGAYEQYF
NA,TRBV21-1,TRBJ2-6,NA,TGTGCCAGCAGCAAAGTGTCAAGGAGCTCTGGGGCCAACGTCCTGACTTTC,CASSKVSRSSGANVLTF
NA,TRBV7-9,TRBJ1-6,once,TGTGCCAGCAGCTTACCCAGGGTGGGTTCACCCCTCCACTTT,CASSLPRVGSPLHF
TRBD2,TRBV24-1,TRBJ2-5,NA,TGTGCCACCAGTGACGCCGGGACTAGTAAAGAGACCCAGTACTTC,CATSDAGTSKETQYF
NA,TRBV30,TRBJ2-6,NA,TGTGCCTTTGACATCTCTGGGGCCAACGTCCTGACTTTC,CAFDISGANVLTF
NA,TRBV2,TRBJ1-2,once,TGTGCCAGCAGTGACGGGGAAGGCTACACCTTC,CASSDGEGYTF
TRBD1,TRBV19,TRBJ2-5,NA,TGTGCCAGTAGCGGACAGGGGAGGCCAACGATCGACTTC,CASSGQGRPTIDF
TRBD2,TRBV6-5,TRBJ2-3,once,TGTGCCAGCAGATTATCTAGCGGTCGCACAGATACGCAGTATTTT,CASRLSSGRTDTQYF
NA,TRBV11-2,TRBJ1-1,NA,TGTGCCAGCAGCCAACCGACAGGTAGCGCAATGAACACTGAAGCTTTCTTT,CASSQPTGSAMNTEAFF
NA,TRBV10-3,TRBJ2-2,NA,TGTGCCATCAGTGTAAATGAGGATCCCGGGGAGCTGTTTTTT,CAISVNEDPGELFF
NA,TRBV6-5,TRBJ1-1,NA,TGTGCCAGCAGTTACTCGGACAGTTCGAGCACTGAAGCTTTCTTT,CASSYSDSSSTEAFF
TRBD1,TRBV28,TRBJ1-3,NA,TGTGCCAGCAGTAACAGGGGAACTGGAAACACCATATATTTT,CASSNRGTGNTIYF
NA,TRBV11-2,TRBJ1-1,once,TGTGCCAGCAGCTTAGTTTCAGGGACTGAAGCTTTCTTT,CASSLVSGTEAFF
NA,TRBV24-1,TRBJ2-1,NA,TGTGCCACCAGTGCGTCCAATGAGCAGTTCTTC,CATSASNEQFF
TRBD1,TRBV6-5,TRBJ1-1,NA,TGTGCCAGCACGAGGGACAGCCTAAACACTGAAGCTTTCTTT,CASTRDSLNTEAFF
NA,TRBV5-5,TRBJ2-3,NA,TGTGCCAGCAGCTTGCGGAGAGATACGCAGTATTTT,CASSLRRDTQYF
TRBD1,TRBV13,TRBJ2-7,NA,TGTGCCAGCAGCTTCGGGACAGGGTCCTACGAGCAGTACTTC,CASSFGTGSYEQYF
TRBD2,TRBV18,TRBJ2-3,NA,TGTGCCAGCTCACCCTCCCAGCGGGGGGGCTTTGCAGATACGCAGTATTTT,CASSPSQRGGFADTQYF
NA,TRBV7-9,TRBJ1-5,NA,TGTGCCAGCAGCTTCCGGGGCAATCAGCCCCAGCATTTT,CASSFRGNQPQHF
TRBD2,TRBV18,TRBJ2-5,NA,TGTGCCATCCCCTCGGTTACCGGGGGGCAAGAGACCCAGTACTTC,CAIPSVTGGQETQYF
TRBD1,TRBV5-4,TRBJ1-5,NA,TGTGCCAGCAGCCGGGGACAGGGGCAGAATCAGCCCCAGCATTTT,CASSRGQGQNQPQHF
TRBD2,TRBV6-1,TRBJ2-5,NA,TGTGCCAGCAGTGAAGCGAAGCGGGGGGGTTCTCAAGAGACCCAGTACTTC,CASSEAKRGGSQETQYF
NA,TRBV6-6,TRBJ1-6,NA,NA,CASSSSGLKGSPLHF
TRBD2,TRBV7-2,TRBJ2-3,NA,TGTGCCAGCAGCTCGACTAGCGGGACCACAGATACGCAGTATTTT,CASSSTSGTTDTQYF
TRBD1,TRBV5-4,TRBJ2-7,NA,TGTGCCAGCAGTTCGGGACAGAGCTACGAGCAGTACTTC,CASSSGQSYEQYF
NA,TRBV7-3,TRBJ1-1,NA,TGTGCCAGCAGCAAAGAGGGTTCGAACACTGAAGCTTTCTTT,CASSKEGSNTEAFF
NA,TRBV5-1,TRBJ1-4,NA,TGCGCCAGCAGCTTGGGTCTGGCAGGGGATAATGAAAAACTGTTTTTT,CASSLGLAGDNEKLFF
TRBD2,TRBV18,TRBJ2-3,NA,TGTGCCAGCTCACCGGGACTAGCGGGGACAGGTCGCACAGATACGCAGTATTTT,CASSPGLAGTGRTDTQYF
TRBD1,TRBV2,TRBJ1-3,NA,TGTGCCACCGCAGGGGGCTCGGGAAACACCATATATTTT,CATAGGSGNTIYF
TRBD1,TRBV27,TRBJ2-7,NA,TGTGCCAGCAGTCTCGGGACAGGGTCCTACGAGCAGTACTTC,CASSLGTGSYEQYF
TRBD1,TRBV5-5,TRBJ1-6,NA,TGTGCCAGCAGTTGGGACAGGGTAGGGTCACCCCTCCACTTT,CASSWDRVGSPLHF
NA,TRBV6-4,TRBJ1-5,NA,TGTGCCAGCAGTAGGGGGTTCGATCAGCCCCAGCATTTT,CASSRGFDQPQHF
TRBD1,TRBV13,TRBJ1-2,NA,TGTGCCAGCAGCTCACGACAGGGGGAGAATGGCTACACCTTC,CASSSRQGENGYTF
TRBD1,TRBV28,TRBJ2-3,NA,TGTGCCAGCAGTCCGGCGGACAGGGGTTTAACAGATACGCAGTATTTT,CASSPADRGLTDTQYF
NA,TRBV19,TRBJ1-6,NA,TGTGCCAGTAGTATCGGCTTTGGGGCCGATAATTCACCCCTCCACTTT,CASSIGFGADNSPLHF
NA,TRBV15,TRBJ2-4,NA,TGTGCCACCAGTAGACAGACACTTTTAGCCAAAAACATTCAGTACTTC,CATSRQTLLAKNIQYF
TRBD1,TRBV6-5,TRBJ1-6,NA,TGTGCCAGCAGTACCCGGGACAGGGGATTTTCACCCCTCCACTTT,CASSTRDRGFSPLHF
NA,TRBV7-6,TRBJ2-2,few,TGTGCCAGCAGCTTAACGGGGAGGGGGGACACCGGGGAGCTGTTTTTT,CASSLTGRGDTGELFF
TRBD2,TRBV9,TRBJ2-1,once,TGTGCCAGCAGCGGACAGCGGGGGGGCCGGAATGAGCAGTTCTTC,CASSGQRGGRNEQFF
NA,TRBV7-9,TRBJ1-4,NA,TGTGCCAGCAGCTTAGTCCGGGTGCCCCTAGAGAAACTGTTTTTT,CASSLVRVPLEKLFF
NA,TRBV10-3,TRBJ1-1,medium-sized,TGTGCCATCAGTGAGTCGGGGTGGGGCGGAGGGACTGAAGCTTTCTTT,CAISESGWGGGTEAFF
NA,TRBV30,TRBJ1-1,NA,TGTGCCTGGACCGGGACTTGGAGCACTGAAGCTTTCTTT,CAWTGTWSTEAFF
TRBD2,TRBV7-9,TRBJ2-2,NA,TGTGCCAGCAGACCTGGACTAGCGGGGCTACTCGGGGAGCTGTTTTTT,CASRPGLAGLLGELFF
TRBD2,TRBV19,TRBJ2-3,NA,TGTGCCACTGAGGGACTAGCGGGGGACCACACAGATACGCAGTATTTT,CATEGLAGDHTDTQYF